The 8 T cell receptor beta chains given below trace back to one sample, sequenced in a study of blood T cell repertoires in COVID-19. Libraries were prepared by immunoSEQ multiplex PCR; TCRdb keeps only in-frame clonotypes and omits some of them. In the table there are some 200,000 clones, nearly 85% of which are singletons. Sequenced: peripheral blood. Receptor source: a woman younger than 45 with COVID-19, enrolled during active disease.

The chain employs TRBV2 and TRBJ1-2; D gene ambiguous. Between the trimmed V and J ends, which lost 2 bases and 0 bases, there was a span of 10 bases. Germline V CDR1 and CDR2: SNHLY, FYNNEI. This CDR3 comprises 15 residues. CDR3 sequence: CASSEFWRANYGYTF. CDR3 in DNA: TGTGCCAGCAGTGAATTTTGGAGAGCTAACTATGGCTACACCTTC.

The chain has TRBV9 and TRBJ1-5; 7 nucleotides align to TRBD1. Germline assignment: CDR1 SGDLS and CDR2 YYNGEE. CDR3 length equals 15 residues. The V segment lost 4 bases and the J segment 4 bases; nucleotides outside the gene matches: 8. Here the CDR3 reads CASSPTGKGNQPQHF. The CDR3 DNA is TGTGCCAGCAGCCCGACAGGGAAAGGTAATCAGCCCCAGCATTTT.

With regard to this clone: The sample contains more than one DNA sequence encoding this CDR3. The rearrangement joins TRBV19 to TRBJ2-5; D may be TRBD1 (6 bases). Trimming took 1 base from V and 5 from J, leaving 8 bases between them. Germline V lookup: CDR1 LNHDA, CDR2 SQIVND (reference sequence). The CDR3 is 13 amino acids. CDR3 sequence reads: CASSIGRGETQYF. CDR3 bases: TGTGCCAGTAGTATAGGTAGGGGGGAGACCCAGTACTTC.

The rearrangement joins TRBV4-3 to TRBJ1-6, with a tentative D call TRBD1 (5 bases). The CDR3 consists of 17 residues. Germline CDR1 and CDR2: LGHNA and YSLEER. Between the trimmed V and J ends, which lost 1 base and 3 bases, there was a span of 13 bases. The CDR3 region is CASSQGEGDDYNSPLHF. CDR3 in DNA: TGCGCCAGCAGCCAAGGGGAAGGGGATGACTATAATTCACCCCTCCACTTT.

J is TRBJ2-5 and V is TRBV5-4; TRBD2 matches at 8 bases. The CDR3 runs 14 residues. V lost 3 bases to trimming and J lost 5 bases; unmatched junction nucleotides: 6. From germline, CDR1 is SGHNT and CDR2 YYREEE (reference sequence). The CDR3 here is CASSSGLEIETQYF. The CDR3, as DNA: TGTGCCAGCAGCTCGGGACTAGAGATTGAGACCCAGTACTTC.

CDR3 sequence: CASSIAAGTDTQYF. The CDR3 DNA reads as TGTGCCAGCAGCATAGCGGCCGGGACAGATACGCAGTATTTT. J is TRBJ2-3 and V is TRBV7-3, with D possibly TRBD2 on 6 matching bases. The V and J ends lost 5 bases and 3 bases respectively, with 12 bases between them. Germline loops: CDR1 SGHTA, CDR2 FQGTGA. The CDR3 has 14 amino acids.

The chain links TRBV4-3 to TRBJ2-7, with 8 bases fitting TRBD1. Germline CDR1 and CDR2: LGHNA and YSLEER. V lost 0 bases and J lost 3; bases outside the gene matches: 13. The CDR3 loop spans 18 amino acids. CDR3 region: CASSQDRGGGRGLYEQYF. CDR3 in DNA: TGCGCCAGCAGCCAAGATCGGGGCGGAGGCAGGGGGCTCTACGAGCAGTACTTC.

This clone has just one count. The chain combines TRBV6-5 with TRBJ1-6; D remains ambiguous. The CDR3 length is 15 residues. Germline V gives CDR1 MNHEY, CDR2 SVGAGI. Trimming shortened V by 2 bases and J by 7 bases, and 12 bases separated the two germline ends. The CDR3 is CASSYESGPNSPLHF. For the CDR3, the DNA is TGTGCCAGCAGTTACGAGTCGGGTCCCAATTCACCCCTCCACTTT.